This T cell receptor (beta chain) was sequenced in a study of blood T cell repertoires in COVID-19. In the authors' workflow: Cell counts per sample came from amplifying reference gene primers. Only in-frame clones appear in the TCRdb table, and some are missing; sequencing was by immunoSEQ multiplex PCR. Clone size and the V and J calls come from that table; the DNA yielded D and trimming. Among tens of thousands of clones listed, about 85% were seen once. The CDR3 has 11 residues. Trimming shortened V by 5 bases and J by 3 bases, and 4 bases separated the two germline ends. CDR1 is LNHDA, CDR2 SQIVND, per germline (reference sequence).

This chain uses TRBV19 with TRBJ2-5; D unclear. This clonotype originated in a human donor in a cohort sampled during active COVID-19. Sequencing used peripheral blood. The DNA for the CDR3 is TGTGCCAGTAGTGTCAAAGAGACCCAGTACTTC. It is translated as CASSVKETQYF.